This TCR beta chain appears in the sequencing data of a study of somatic mutations in cytotoxic T cells in rheumatoid arthritis. In the study overall: Before any treatment began, around 30 ml EDTA peripheral blood was collected from patients right after diagnosis. T-cell populations stained with V beta antibodies were in some cases flow-sorted at nearly 100% purity, including V beta1+ cells that were sequenced for TCRB.

Clones were read by immunoSEQ multiplex PCR, and TCRdb kept only the in-frame ones, dropping some. The sample lists roughly 13,000 clones; over 80% were seen once. The V end lost 3 bases, the J end lost 3 bases, and 17 bases lay between the germline ends. CDR1 LNHDA and CDR2 SQIVND come from the germline V gene (reference sequence). CDR3 size: 16 residues. This TCR came from an adult with rheumatoid arthritis. Sequences were obtained from CD8+ T cells sorted from blood. This chain links TRBV19 with TRBJ1-1, with a possible D match to TRBD1 (6 bases). The CDR3: CASSILVNRGDTEAFF. In DNA form, the CDR3 reads TGTGCCAGTAGTATTTTGGTCAATAGGGGGGACACTGAAGCTTTCTTT.